These T cell receptor beta chains were read from a single sample in a study of cytomegalovirus exposure and HLA in healthy donors. Produced via immunoSEQ multiplex PCR; TCRdb's table is partial and in-frame only. In the table there are approximately 160,000 clones, 77% of which are singletons. Sample: PBMCs. The receptors shown here come from a male donor in good health and CMV-seropositive. Each CDR3 is given with its conserved first and last residue. Each record gives: V gene, clone size, D gene, J gene, CDR3 protein, CDR3 DNA. A D gene is named only where the DNA matches it firmly. Clone size is shown for a subset of rows, as once, few, many or a class of expanded clone.

TRBV27,NA,TRBD1,TRBJ2-1,CASSLRQGSPYNEQFF,TGTGCCAGCAGTTTAAGACAGGGGAGTCCCTACAATGAGCAGTTCTTC
TRBV7-9,few,TRBD2,TRBJ2-5,CASSLPGGMETQYF,TGTGCCAGCAGCTTACCGGGGGGTATGGAGACCCAGTACTTC
TRBV9,NA,TRBD1,TRBJ1-1,CASSQGGPEAFF,TGTGCCAGCAGCCAGGGGGGTCCTGAAGCTTTCTTT
TRBV4-3,once,NA,TRBJ1-2,CASSQDGGNYGYTF,TGCGCCAGCAGCCAAGATGGCGGGAACTATGGCTACACCTTC
TRBV4-1,NA,NA,TRBJ2-7,CASSQEYPEGASYEQYF,TGCGCCAGCAGCCAAGAATACCCGGAAGGGGCTTCCTACGAGCAGTACTTC
TRBV2,NA,NA,TRBJ1-1,CASSELRGTTEAFF,TGTGCCAGCAGTGAACTTCGGGGGACGACTGAAGCTTTCTTT
TRBV29-1,NA,TRBD1,TRBJ2-1,CSAGDRDRNNEQFF,TGCAGCGCCGGGGACAGGGACAGGAACAATGAGCAGTTCTTC
TRBV6-1,NA,TRBD2,TRBJ2-3,CASKAGSSTDTQYF,TGTGCCAGCAAAGCGGGGTCTAGCACAGATACGCAGTATTTT
TRBV5-1,few,NA,TRBJ1-1,CASSLRGGSNTEAFF,TGCGCCAGCAGCTTGAGGGGAGGGTCAAACACTGAAGCTTTCTTT
TRBV12-5,NA,TRBD2,TRBJ2-1,CASGPARAGGMNEQFF,TGTGCTAGTGGCCCCGCCAGGGCGGGGGGGATGAATGAGCAGTTCTTC
TRBV2,few,TRBD2,TRBJ2-7,CASSSSGGAPGEQYF,TGTGCCAGCAGTTCTAGCGGGGGGGCCCCCGGCGAGCAGTACTTC
TRBV12-2,NA,NA,TRBJ1-1,CASRLRGTAFF,TGTGCAAGTCGCTTACGGGGAACGGCTTTCTTT
TRBV27,NA,NA,TRBJ1-2,CASSVSGSPPSGYTF,TGTGCCAGCAGTGTCTCCGGGAGCCCTCCCAGTGGCTACACCTTC
TRBV7-9,NA,TRBD1,TRBJ1-1,CASSFGQGQAEAFF,TGTGCCAGCAGCTTCGGACAGGGGCAGGCTGAAGCTTTCTTT
TRBV7-2,NA,NA,TRBJ2-2,CASSRGGRDTGELFF,TGTGCCAGCAGCCGAGGAGGTCGCGACACCGGGGAGCTGTTTTTT
TRBV5-1,NA,TRBD1,TRBJ1-1,CASSLKLQGAGSGTEAFF,TGCGCCAGCAGCTTGAAATTGCAGGGGGCGGGCTCGGGCACTGAAGCTTTCTTT
TRBV6-5,NA,NA,TRBJ1-2,CASSRITGNYGYTF,TGTGCCAGCAGTAGGATCACAGGGAACTATGGCTACACCTTC
TRBV6-5,few,NA,TRBJ1-4,CASRLSQTPNEKLFF,TGTGCCAGCAGACTAAGCCAGACGCCTAATGAAAAACTGTTTTTT
TRBV4-3,NA,NA,TRBJ2-1,CASSQGPGSGDEQFF,TGCGCCAGCAGCCAAGGTCCGGGGTCGGGGGATGAGCAGTTCTTC
TRBV30,few,TRBD1,TRBJ1-1,CAWSVGGWTEAFF,TGTGCCTGGAGTGTAGGGGGCTGGACTGAAGCTTTCTTT
TRBV6-5,NA,NA,TRBJ1-2,CASSYDLDSRDYGYTF,TGTGCCAGCAGTTACGACCTGGACAGCAGGGACTATGGCTACACCTTC
TRBV10-1,NA,NA,TRBJ1-1,CASRAGMNTEAFF,TGCGCCAGCAGGGCAGGGATGAACACTGAAGCTTTCTTT
TRBV5-1,NA,TRBD1,TRBJ1-2,CASSLGDSYRYTF,TGCGCCAGCAGCTTGGGGGACAGCTATCGCTACACCTTC
TRBV11-3,NA,TRBD2,TRBJ2-5,CASSSAGGPETQYF,TGTGCCAGCAGTTCAGCGGGGGGGCCCGAGACCCAGTACTTC
TRBV5-1,few,NA,TRBJ2-3,CASSLLADTQYF,TGCGCCAGCAGCCTACTAGCCGATACGCAGTATTTT
TRBV7-8,NA,NA,TRBJ1-5,CASSPAGRANQPQHF,TGTGCCAGCAGTCCTGCGGGACGGGCCAATCAGCCCCAGCATTTT
TRBV7-6,NA,TRBD1,TRBJ1-1,CASSLAAQGASNTEAFF,TGTGCCAGCAGCTTAGCAGCGCAGGGGGCGTCAAACACTGAAGCTTTCTTT
TRBV11-1,NA,TRBD1,TRBJ2-7,CASSWGTGSYEQYF,TGTGCCAGCAGCTGGGGGACAGGCTCCTACGAGCAGTACTTC
TRBV4-1,NA,TRBD2,TRBJ2-7,CASSLYDPGGSEQYF,TGCGCCAGCAGCCTTTACGACCCGGGGGGTAGCGAGCAGTACTTC
TRBV25-1,NA,TRBD1,TRBJ1-2,CASSETGQGNYGYTF,TGTGCCAGCAGTGAGACGGGACAGGGGAACTATGGCTACACCTTC
TRBV5-1,NA,TRBD1,TRBJ2-4,CASSPQGAKNIQYF,TGCGCCAGCAGCCCACAGGGGGCCAAAAACATTCAGTACTTC
TRBV7-2,NA,TRBD1,TRBJ1-2,CASSFWTGQSYYGYTF,TGTGCCAGCAGTTTTTGGACGGGACAGTCCTACTATGGCTACACCTTC
TRBV6-5,NA,TRBD1,TRBJ1-2,CASSWDREHGYTF,TGTGCCAGCAGTTGGGACAGGGAACATGGCTACACCTTC
TRBV9,NA,NA,TRBJ2-3,CASRPLSSEDTQYF,TGTGCCAGCAGACCCCTCTCCAGTGAAGATACGCAGTATTTT
TRBV2,many,TRBD1,TRBJ1-2,CASSRDRGHYGYTF,TGTGCCAGCAGTCGGGACAGGGGACACTATGGCTACACCTTC
TRBV9,NA,NA,TRBJ2-2,CASSVDPGGANTGELFF,TGTGCCAGCAGCGTAGACCCAGGCGGGGCGAACACCGGGGAGCTGTTTTTT
TRBV4-1,NA,TRBD1,TRBJ1-2,CASSQIPGQLHF,TGCGCCAGCAGCCAGATTCCGGGACAGCTTCACTTC
TRBV4-1,NA,TRBD1,TRBJ2-7,CASSQELRQGRNEQYF,TGCGCCAGCAGCCAAGAATTGAGACAGGGACGTAACGAGCAGTACTTC
TRBV9,NA,NA,TRBJ1-2,CASSGAGRGFLGGYTF,TGTGCCAGCAGCGGAGCTGGACGCGGGTTTTTGGGAGGCTACACCTTC
TRBV30,NA,NA,TRBJ1-4,CALNWGGYEKLFF,TGTGCCTTAAACTGGGGGGGGTATGAAAAACTGTTTTTT
TRBV11-3,NA,TRBD2,TRBJ2-5,CASSLGGTQETQYF,TGTGCCAGCAGTTTGGGGGGGACCCAAGAGACCCAGTACTTC
TRBV27,NA,NA,TRBJ1-2,CASSPEGTYGYTF,TGTGCCAGCAGCCCAGAGGGCACCTATGGCTACACCTTC
TRBV5-1,NA,NA,TRBJ2-7,CASSFNAAGGFYEQYF,TGCGCCAGCAGCTTCAATGCGGCAGGGGGGTTCTACGAGCAGTACTTC
TRBV27,NA,NA,TRBJ2-1,CASSLSRYNEQFF,TGTGCCAGCAGTTTGAGTAGATACAATGAGCAGTTCTTC
TRBV6-5,NA,NA,TRBJ1-1,CASSYRGGVVQAEAFF,TGTGCCAGCAGTTATAGGGGGGGGGTGGTTCAAGCCGAAGCTTTCTTT
TRBV30,NA,NA,TRBJ2-6,CAWRQGDGGANVLTF,TGTGCCTGGAGACAGGGAGATGGTGGGGCCAACGTCCTGACTTTC
TRBV7-3,NA,NA,TRBJ2-1,CASSQVLSSYNEQFF,TGTGCCAGCAGCCAAGTTCTAAGCTCCTACAATGAGCAGTTCTTC
TRBV5-4,NA,NA,TRBJ2-2,CASSLGLGQQRSTGELFF,TGTGCCAGCAGCTTGGGGTTAGGACAGCAGAGAAGCACCGGGGAGCTGTTTTTT
TRBV5-1,few,TRBD2,TRBJ2-7,CASSLGVAGGPDEQYF,TGCGCCAGCAGCTTGGGGGTAGCGGGGGGGCCGGACGAGCAGTACTTC